The 20 T cell receptor beta chains in this list originate from one sample, sequenced in a study of CD8 T cells in Susac syndrome. RNA in amounts of roughly 0.5 to 1 ug was reverse transcribed with random hexamers. TCRdb fed the immunoSEQ multiplex PCR reads into MiXCR, producing one record per CDR3 protein. The sample has around 150,000 distinct CDR3 sequences; 90% to 97% are singletons. Sequencing was done on a sample of CD4+ T cells from PBMCs. Receptor source: a human donor with Susac syndrome.

The chain joins TRBV20-1 to TRBJ2-1; no firm D call. This CDR3 contains 14 residues. V was shortened by 5 bases and J by 6 bases, with 17 bases between the two germline ends. CDR1 and CDR2 (germline): DFQATT, SNEGSKA (reference sequence). The CDR3 here is CSAYTLAHPNEQFF. The CDR3 region has the DNA TGCAGTGCTTACACGTTGGCCCATCCCAATGAGCAGTTCTTC.

The chain couples TRBV5-4 to TRBJ1-2; D gene uncertain. Trimming pared 1 base from V and 2 bases from J, leaving 6 bases between. Germline-derived CDR1 and CDR2 are SGHNT and YYREEE (reference sequence). The CDR3 length is 13 residues. The CDR3 loop is CASSLPPNYGYTF. DNA for the CDR3: TGTGCCAGCAGCTTGCCGCCGAACTATGGCTACACCTTC.

The chain couples TRBV6-5 to TRBJ1-1, with D hard to call. Germline V gene sequence: CDR1 MNHEY, CDR2 SVGAGI. V lost 5 bases, J lost 0 bases, and 7 bases lay in between. The CDR3 is made up of 13 amino acids. Here the CDR3 reads CASSMHMNTEAFF. CDR3 coding DNA: TGTGCCAGCAGTATGCACATGAACACTGAAGCTTTCTTT.

The rearrangement joins TRBV4-1 to TRBJ1-2; 10 nucleotides align to TRBD1. CDR3 length: 15 residues. CDR1 and CDR2 from the germline V gene are MGHRA and YSYEKL. V dropped 3 bases and J dropped 6; count of bases not matched to a gene: 7. As DNA, the CDR3 is TGCGCCAGCAGCCAGGTGGACGACAGGGGGCATGGCTACACCTTC. Translating gives CASSQVDDRGHGYTF.

As concerns this clonotype: The final CDR3 position lacks the conserved phenylalanine or tryptophan, pointing to a likely read error. The rearrangement uses TRBV15 and TRBJ2-1, with a possible D match to TRBD1 (6 bases). V was clipped by 9 bases and J by 1 base, with 13 bases between them. CDR1 is LNHNV and CDR2 is YYDKDF in the germline V gene (reference sequence). The CDR3 loop spans 14 amino acids. The CDR3 spells CATLPGQSYNEQFL. In DNA, the CDR3 is TGTGCCACTCTCCCGGGACAATCCTACAATGAGCAGTTCTTA.

This clonotype was observed a single time. V is TRBV7-9 and J is TRBJ1-2; 8 bases are a match to TRBD1. The germline V gene has CDR1 SEHNR and CDR2 FQNEAQ (reference sequence). The CDR3 contains 11 residues. V dropped 11 bases and J dropped 12; count of bases not matched to a gene: 11. CDR3 protein: CACPGGLPNTF. CDR3 coding DNA: TGTGCCTGCCCAGGGGGCCTACCGAACACCTTC. The full variable domain, rest sourced from reference TRBV7-9 and TRBJ1-2, is DTGVSQNPRHKITKRGQNVTFRCDPISEHNRLYWYRQTLGQGPEFLTYFQNEAQLEKSRLLSDRFSAERPKGSFSTLEIQRTEQGDSAMYLCACPGGLPNTFGSGTRLTVV.

The rearrangement joins TRBV20-1 to TRBJ1-5; TRBD1 is a possible D gene (6 bases). V was clipped by 1 base and J by 2 bases, with 18 bases between them. The CDR3 covers 17 residues. Per germline, CDR1 DFQATT and CDR2 SNEGSKA (reference sequence). The CDR3 is CSARGEGGLEGNQPQHF. The CDR3 DNA sequence: TGCAGTGCTAGAGGGGAGGGGGGGCTGGAAGGCAATCAGCCCCAGCATTTT.

The V call is TRBV9, the J call TRBJ2-2; D perhaps matches TRBD1 (6 bases). The V gene's germline CDR1 is SGDLS and CDR2 YYNGEE. Deletions cut 0 bases from V and 6 bases from J, with 9 bases between. CDR3 size: 14 residues. CDR3 bases: TGTGCCAGCAGCGTAGGGACAGTGGCCGGGGAGCTGTTTTTT. This encodes CASSVGTVAGELFF. Filled out from reference TRBV9 and TRBJ2-2, the complete variable domain reads DSGVTQTPKHLITATGQRVTLRCSPRSGDLSVYWYQQSLDQGLQFLIQYYNGEERAKGNILERFSAQQFPDLHSELNLSSLELGDSALYFCASSVGTVAGELFFGEGSRLTVL.

J is TRBJ1-1 and V is TRBV28; unclear D gene. V was clipped by 1 base and J by 4 bases, with 10 bases between them. The CDR3 is 14 residues long. Germline V CDR1 and CDR2: MDHEN, SYDVKM. CDR3 sequence reads: CASSLSGFITEAFF. CDR3 nucleotides: TGTGCCAGCAGTTTATCAGGATTTATCACTGAAGCTTTCTTT.

This chain links TRBV2 with TRBJ1-2; a weak D match, TRBD1 (6 bases). The CDR3 sequence is 15 residues long. V was shortened by 6 bases and J by 3 bases, with 17 bases between the two germline ends. The V gene's germline CDR1 is SNHLY and CDR2 FYNNEI. CDR3 sequence reads: CASSPDLAGDYGYTF. CDR3 DNA sequence: TGTGCCAGCAGCCCAGATTTGGCAGGGGACTATGGCTACACCTTC.

The chain links TRBV29-1 to TRBJ1-1, with a possible D match to TRBD1 (5 bases). Germline V gene data show CDR1 as SQVTM and CDR2 as ANQGSEA. V lost 7 bases to trimming and J lost 2 bases, with 8 bases between them. The CDR3 has 11 amino acids. This chain's CDR3 is CSAGENTEAFF. The CDR3, as DNA: TGCAGCGCGGGGGAAAACACTGAAGCTTTCTTT.

CDR3 DNA: TGTGCCAGCAGCTCGCGGACTAGCAACGAAGAGACCCAGTACTTC. Translation: CASSSRTSNEETQYF. This chain connects TRBV11-2 to TRBJ2-5; 8 positions agree with TRBD2. CDR1 is SGHAT and CDR2 is FQNNGV in the germline V gene. V gave up 4 bases and J gave up 3 bases; unmatched junction bases: 7. The CDR3 runs to 15 residues.

The rearrangement links TRBV9 to TRBJ2-4, with 7 positions matching TRBD2. The V and J ends lost 3 bases and 2 bases, in that order; junction bases with no gene match: 11. Germline CDR1 is SGDLS and CDR2 is YYNGEE. This CDR3 is built from 17 residues. The CDR3 region has the DNA TGTGCCAGCAGCGCCTCCCCGGGGGGACCAACCAAAAACATTCAGTACTTC. Its protein product is CASSASPGGPTKNIQYF.

V usage is TRBV12-3 or TRBV12-4 and J usage is TRBJ1-6; 8 nucleotides align to TRBD1. This CDR3 spans 13 amino acids. J lost 10 bases, V lost 6 bases, and 5 bases had no gene match. The CDR3 sequence is CASSPRGHSPLHF. The CDR3 coding sequence is TGTGCCAGCAGCCCCAGGGGGCACTCACCCCTCCACTTT.

This chain links TRBV6-2 or TRBV6-3 with TRBJ2-1; 8 bases agree with TRBD1. V trimming: 7 bases; J trimming: 7 bases; junction bases outside the gene matches: 18. The length of the CDR3 is 17 residues. Germline V CDR1 and CDR2: MNHEY, SVGEGT. CDR3 sequence (DNA): TGTGCCAGCACCCTCGGGACAGGTGCCCACTCAGGGAATGAGCAGTTCTTC. It encodes CASTLGTGAHSGNEQFF.

This clonotype has a single count. The chain recombines TRBV3-1 with TRBJ2-1; TRBD2 is a possible D gene (5 bases). This CDR3 spans 17 amino acids. Germline CDR1 is LGHDT and CDR2 is YNNKEL (reference sequence). V lost 0 bases to trimming and J lost 7 bases, with 19 bases between them. CDR3 bases: TGTGCCAGCAGCCAAGATTATGGAGGCTTGCGTACGAATGAGCAGTTCTTC. Protein product: CASSQDYGGLRTNEQFF.

The rearrangement links TRBV7-9 to TRBJ2-1, with TRBD2 matching over 7 bases. From germline, CDR1 is SEHNR and CDR2 FQNEAQ (reference sequence). The trim removed 4 bases at V and 3 bases at J, leaving 9 bases unmatched. The CDR3 runs to 16 residues. Written as DNA, the CDR3 is TGTGCCAGCAGCTGGGCGGAGGGAGGGCTCTACAATGAGCAGTTCTTC. It encodes CASSWAEGGLYNEQFF.

The chain joins TRBV29-1 to TRBJ2-7; D gene uncertain. The CDR3 runs to 12 residues. Trimming pared 4 bases from V and 2 bases from J, leaving 9 bases between. CDR1 and CDR2 (germline): SQVTM, ANQGSEA. The CDR3 nucleotides read TGCAGCGTTGGTGGCAGCGCCTACGAGCAGTACTTC. Protein sequence: CSVGGSAYEQYF.

This clonotype has just one count. The chain is built from TRBV12-3 or TRBV12-4 and TRBJ1-6, with D possibly being TRBD1 (6 bases). V shed 6 bases and J shed 11 bases, with 14 bases lying between them. This CDR3 contains 13 residues. CDR3 sequence: CASSPGEAAPLHF. The DNA of the CDR3 is TGTGCCAGCAGCCCAGGGGAGGCGGCACCCCTCCACTTT.

The CDR3 DNA sequence: TGTGCCAGCAGTGACTCAGGGGGCCTAGCGAATGAGCAGTTCTTC. This gives the protein CASSDSGGLANEQFF. This rearrangement joins TRBV6-4 to TRBJ2-1; D perhaps matches TRBD1 (7 bases). The CDR3 runs to 15 residues. From germline, CDR1 is MRHNA and CDR2 SNTAGT. The V gene lost 0 bases and the J gene lost 7 bases, with 13 bases spanning the gap.